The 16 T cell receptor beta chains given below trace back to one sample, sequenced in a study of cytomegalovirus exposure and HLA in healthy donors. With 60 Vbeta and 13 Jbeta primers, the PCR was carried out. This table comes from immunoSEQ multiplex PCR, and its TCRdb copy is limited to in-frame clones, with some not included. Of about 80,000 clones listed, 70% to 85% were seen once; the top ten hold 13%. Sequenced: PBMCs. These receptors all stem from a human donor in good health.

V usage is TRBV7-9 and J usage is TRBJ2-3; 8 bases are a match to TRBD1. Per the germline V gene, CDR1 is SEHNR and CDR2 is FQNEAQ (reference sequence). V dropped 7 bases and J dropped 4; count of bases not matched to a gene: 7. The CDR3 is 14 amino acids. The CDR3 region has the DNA TGTGCCAGCACTAACGGACAGGGTCCAGATACGCAGTATTTT. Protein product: CASTNGQGPDTQYF. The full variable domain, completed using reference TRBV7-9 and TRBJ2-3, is DTGVSQNPRHKITKRGQNVTFRCDPISEHNRLYWYRQTLGQGPEFLTYFQNEAQLEKSRLLSDRFSAERPKGSFSTLEIQRTEQGDSAMYLCASTNGQGPDTQYFGPGTRLTVL.

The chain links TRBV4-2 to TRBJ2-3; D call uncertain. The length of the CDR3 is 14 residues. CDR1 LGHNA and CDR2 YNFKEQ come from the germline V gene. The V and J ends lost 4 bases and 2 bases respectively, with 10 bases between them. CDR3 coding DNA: TGTGCCAGCAGCCCACAGCTGGCCACAGATACGCAGTATTTT. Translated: CASSPQLATDTQYF.

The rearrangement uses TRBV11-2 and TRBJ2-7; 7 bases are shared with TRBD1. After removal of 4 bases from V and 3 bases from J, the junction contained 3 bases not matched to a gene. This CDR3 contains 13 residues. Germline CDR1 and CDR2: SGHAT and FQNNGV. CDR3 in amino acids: CASSYRGIYEQYF. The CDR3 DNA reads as TGTGCCAGCAGCTACAGGGGAATCTACGAGCAGTACTTC. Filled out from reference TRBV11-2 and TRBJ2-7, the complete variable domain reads EAGVAQSPRYKIIEKRQSVAFWCNPISGHATLYWYQQILGQGPKLLIQFQNNGVVDDSQLPKDRFSAERLKGVDSTLKIQPAKLEDSAVYLCASSYRGIYEQYFGPGTRLTVT.

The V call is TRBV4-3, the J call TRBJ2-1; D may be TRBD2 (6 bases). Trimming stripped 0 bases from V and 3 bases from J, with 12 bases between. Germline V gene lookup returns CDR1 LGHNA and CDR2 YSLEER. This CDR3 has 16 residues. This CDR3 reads CASSQDWGDGYNEQFF. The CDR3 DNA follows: TGCGCCAGCAGCCAAGATTGGGGGGATGGCTACAATGAGCAGTTCTTC.

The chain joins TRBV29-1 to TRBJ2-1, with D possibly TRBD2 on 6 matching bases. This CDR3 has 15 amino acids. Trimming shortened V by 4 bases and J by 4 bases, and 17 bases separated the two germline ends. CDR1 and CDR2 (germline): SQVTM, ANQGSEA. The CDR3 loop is CSVAPLGGAYNEQFF. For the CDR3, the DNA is TGCAGCGTTGCCCCCCTTGGCGGGGCGTACAATGAGCAGTTCTTC.

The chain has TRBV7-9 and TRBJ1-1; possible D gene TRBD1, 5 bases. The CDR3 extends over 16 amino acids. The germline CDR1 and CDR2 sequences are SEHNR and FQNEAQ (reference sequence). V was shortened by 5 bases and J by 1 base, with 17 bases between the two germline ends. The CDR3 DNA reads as TGTGCCAGCAGCCCCCCCTACCTGACAGCGAACACTGAAGCTTTCTTT. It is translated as CASSPPYLTANTEAFF.

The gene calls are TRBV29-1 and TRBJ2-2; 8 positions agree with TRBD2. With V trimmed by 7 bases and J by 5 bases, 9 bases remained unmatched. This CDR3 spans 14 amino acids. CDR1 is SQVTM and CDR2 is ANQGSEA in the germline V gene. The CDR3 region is CSALRGGGTGELFF. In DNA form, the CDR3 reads TGCAGCGCCCTCCGGGGGGGAGGAACCGGGGAGCTGTTTTTT.

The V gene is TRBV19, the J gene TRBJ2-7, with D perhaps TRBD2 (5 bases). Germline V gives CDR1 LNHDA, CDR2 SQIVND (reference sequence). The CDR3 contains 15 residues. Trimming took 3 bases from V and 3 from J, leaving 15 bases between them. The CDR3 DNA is TGTGCCAGTAGTATGGGAGCTAACATATACTACGAGCAGTACTTC. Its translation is CASSMGANIYYEQYF.

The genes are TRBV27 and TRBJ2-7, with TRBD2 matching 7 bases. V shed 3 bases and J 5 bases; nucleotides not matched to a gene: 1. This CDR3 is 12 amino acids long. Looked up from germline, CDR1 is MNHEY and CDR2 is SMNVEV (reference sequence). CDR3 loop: CASSLGGNEQYF. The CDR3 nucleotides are TGTGCCAGCAGTTTGGGAGGGAACGAGCAGTACTTC.

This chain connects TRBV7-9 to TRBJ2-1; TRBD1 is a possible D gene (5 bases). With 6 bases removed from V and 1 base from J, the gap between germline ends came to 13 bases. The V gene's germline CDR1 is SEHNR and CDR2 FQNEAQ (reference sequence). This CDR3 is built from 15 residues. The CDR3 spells CASRNGAGSYNEQFF. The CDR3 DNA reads TGTGCCAGCAGAAATGGGGCAGGGTCCTACAATGAGCAGTTCTTC.

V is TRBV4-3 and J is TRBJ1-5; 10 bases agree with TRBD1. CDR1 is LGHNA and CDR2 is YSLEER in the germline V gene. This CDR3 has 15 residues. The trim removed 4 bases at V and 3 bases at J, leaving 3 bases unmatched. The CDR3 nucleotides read TGCGCCAGCAGCCTCGGACAGGGGGTCAATCAGCCCCAGCATTTT. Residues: CASSLGQGVNQPQHF.

The DNA for the CDR3 is TGTGCCAGCAGCTCCCAGGGTCGGGGGAGCTCCTACAATGAGCAGTTCTTC. This encodes CASSSQGRGSSYNEQFF. The V and J genes are TRBV7-9 and TRBJ2-1; a weak D match, TRBD2 (6 bases). The CDR3 sequence is 17 residues long. Trimming cost V 4 bases and J 0 bases, with 16 bases left between them. Germline loops: CDR1 SEHNR, CDR2 FQNEAQ (reference sequence).

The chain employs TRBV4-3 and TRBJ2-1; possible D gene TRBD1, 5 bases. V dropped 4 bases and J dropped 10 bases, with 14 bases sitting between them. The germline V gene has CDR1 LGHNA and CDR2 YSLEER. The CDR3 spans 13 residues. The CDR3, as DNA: TGCGCCAGCAGCCGCCGACAGTTGCGGGAGCAGTTCTTC. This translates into CASSRRQLREQFF.

The chain's CDR3 is CASSVAGASGEGTQYF. In DNA, the CDR3 is TGTGCCAGCAGCGTAGCTGGGGCTAGCGGGGAGGGGACCCAGTACTTC. The rearrangement uses TRBV9 and TRBJ2-5; TRBD2 matches at 9 bases. V gave up 0 bases and J gave up 7 bases; unmatched junction bases: 10. The germline CDR1 and CDR2 sequences are SGDLS and YYNGEE. The CDR3 has 16 amino acids.

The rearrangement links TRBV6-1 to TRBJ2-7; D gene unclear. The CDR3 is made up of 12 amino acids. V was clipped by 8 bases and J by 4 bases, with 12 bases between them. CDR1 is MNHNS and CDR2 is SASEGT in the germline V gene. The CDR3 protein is CASSREAYEQYF. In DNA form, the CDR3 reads TGTGCCAGCTCGAGAGAAGCGTACGAGCAGTACTTC.

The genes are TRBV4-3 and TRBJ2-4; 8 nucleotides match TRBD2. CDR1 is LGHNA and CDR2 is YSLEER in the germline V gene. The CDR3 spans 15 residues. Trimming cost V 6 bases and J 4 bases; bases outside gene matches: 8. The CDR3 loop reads CASSLRAGGKNIQYF. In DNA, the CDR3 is TGCGCCAGCAGTCTAAGGGCGGGGGGAAAAAACATTCAGTACTTC.